A single sample is the source of the 18 T cell receptor beta chains below, sequenced in a study of PD-L1 blockade in urothelial cancer. Noted time point: pretreatment peripheral blood. Libraries were prepared by immunoSEQ multiplex PCR; TCRdb keeps only in-frame clonotypes and omits some of them. The sample contains tens of thousands of clones, roughly 89% of which appear only once. The specimen was PBMCs, collected around atezolizumab (anti-PD-L1) treatment. Every receptor here comes from a man aged 60 to 69 with urothelial cancer.

The gene calls are TRBV6-1 and TRBJ2-5, with 8 positions matching TRBD1. Germline CDR1 MNHNS, CDR2 SASEGT. J was trimmed by 7 bases and V by 6 bases; bases with no gene match: 13. This CDR3 has 15 amino acids. The CDR3 spells CASRMEGQVPGTQYF. In DNA, the CDR3 is TGTGCCAGCAGGATGGAGGGACAGGTCCCGGGGACCCAGTACTTC.

The count of this clone is one. The V call is TRBV5-5, the J call TRBJ1-5, with TRBD1 matching 8 bases. There are 15 residues in the CDR3. V was clipped by 4 bases and J by 6 bases; unmatched bases: 9. The germline CDR1 and CDR2 sequences are SGHKS and YYEKEE (reference sequence). In nucleotides, the CDR3 is TGTGCCAGCAGCAAAACAGGGGGAGTCACTCAGCCCCAGCATTTT. This sequence encodes CASSKTGGVTQPQHF.

The gene calls are TRBV30 and TRBJ2-1, with a weak D call TRBD2 (8 bases). The CDR3 consists of 17 residues. Germline V gene data show CDR1 as GTSNPN and CDR2 as SVGIG (reference sequence). Trimming removed 6 bases at V and 9 bases at J, with 30 bases between. The CDR3 bases are TGTGCCTGTTGGGCCTCCTCAGCTCGCGGGAGGACAGGTGAGCAGTTCTTC. This codes for CACWASSARGRTGEQFF. Looking up the rest from reference TRBV30 and TRBJ2-1 gives the full variable domain: SQTIHQWPATLVQPVGSPLSLECTVEGTSNPNLYWYRQAAGRGLQLLFYSVGIGQISSEVPQNLSASRPQDRQFILSSKKLLLSDSGFYLCACWASSARGRTGEQFFGPGTRLTVL.

This clone was picked up one time. The chain uses TRBV27 and TRBJ1-5; D gene uncertain. CDR3 length: 11 amino acids. The germline V and J ends were trimmed by 7 bases and 3 bases, with 4 bases remaining between them. The germline gives CDR1 MNHEY, CDR2 SMNVEV (reference sequence). The CDR3: CASTINQPQHF. The CDR3 DNA reads as TGTGCCAGCACTATCAATCAGCCCCAGCATTTT.

This clone was picked up one time. This chain connects TRBV28 to TRBJ1-2; D is ambiguous. Germline lookup yields CDR1 MDHEN and CDR2 SYDVKM. The CDR3 is made up of 14 amino acids. V lost 5 bases, J lost 7 bases, and 17 bases lay in between. The CDR3 reads CASSGDLVPGGYTF. The CDR3 DNA sequence: TGTGCCAGCAGTGGAGACCTAGTTCCGGGTGGCTACACCTTC.

The chain carries TRBV4-3 and TRBJ2-3; TRBD1 aligns across 7 bases. This CDR3 is 15 amino acids long. Germline CDR1 is LGHNA and CDR2 is YSLEER. With V trimmed by 0 bases and J by 8 bases, 8 bases remained unmatched. The CDR3 DNA is TGCGCCAGCAGCCAAGATACTAGATCAGGGGGTACGCAGTATTTT. Translated, it gives CASSQDTRSGGTQYF.

This chain joins TRBV19 and TRBJ2-1, with TRBD1 matching over 9 bases. Unmatched junction bases numbered 4, after V lost 9 bases and J lost 4 bases. Germline CDR1 LNHDA, CDR2 SQIVND (reference sequence). CDR3 length: 13 amino acids. The CDR3 protein is CASWDRDYNEQFF. In nucleotides, the CDR3 is TGTGCCAGCTGGGACAGGGATTACAATGAGCAGTTCTTC.

On this clone: The same CDR3 arises from other DNA sequences in this sample as well. This chain links TRBV7-2 with TRBJ1-5, with D possibly matching TRBD1 (5 bases). This CDR3 has 14 residues. V was trimmed by 2 bases and J by 2 bases, leaving 7 bases between them. From germline, CDR1 is SGHTA and CDR2 FQGNSA. The CDR3 spells CASSLQGGNQPQHF. The CDR3 DNA reads as TGTGCCAGCAGCTTACAGGGTGGCAATCAGCCCCAGCATTTT.

The chain employs TRBV20-1 and TRBJ2-3, with a possible D match to TRBD1 (5 bases). There are 11 residues in the CDR3. Trimming pared 6 bases from V and 6 bases from J, leaving 10 bases between. Germline CDR1 reads DFQATT; CDR2 reads SNEGSKA (reference sequence). Written as DNA, the CDR3 is TGCAGTGCAGGACCAGGGGATACGCAGTATTTT. Its protein product is CSAGPGDTQYF.

The V call is TRBV5-4, the J call TRBJ2-7; D gene unclear. The CDR3 loop spans 14 amino acids. From germline, CDR1 is SGHNT and CDR2 YYREEE (reference sequence). V was clipped by 1 base and J by 1 base, with 9 bases between them. The CDR3 loop reads CASSLNPGSYEQYF. The CDR3 DNA sequence: TGTGCCAGCAGCTTGAACCCAGGATCCTACGAGCAGTACTTC.

Only a few counts were recorded for this clone. This chain joins TRBV4-3 and TRBJ2-3; D unclear. V gave up 1 base and J gave up 2 bases, with 13 bases separating them. Germline loops: CDR1 LGHNA, CDR2 YSLEER. The CDR3 sequence is 16 residues long. CDR3 amino acids: CASSQAGSSFTDTQYF. The CDR3 nucleotides are TGCGCCAGCAGCCAAGCTGGTAGCTCTTTCACAGATACGCAGTATTTT.

The chain employs TRBV6-1 and TRBJ1-5; 10 nucleotides align to TRBD1. The germline CDR1 and CDR2 sequences are MNHNS and SASEGT. The length of the CDR3 is 16 residues. V was clipped by 2 bases and J by 6 bases; unmatched bases: 7. The DNA for the CDR3 is TGTGCCAGCAGTGAATATGGGGGACAGGGGTTTCAGCCCCAGCATTTT. It specifies CASSEYGGQGFQPQHF.

The chain recombines TRBV4-1 with TRBJ2-3; TRBD2 might be the D (6 bases). V dropped 1 base and J dropped 1 base, with 9 bases sitting between them. Germline-derived CDR1 and CDR2 are MGHRA and YSYEKL. CDR3 size: 15 residues. This CDR3 is CASSQAGLRTDTQYF. CDR3 DNA: TGCGCCAGCAGCCAAGCGGGACTTCGCACAGATACGCAGTATTTT.

This chain joins TRBV5-8 and TRBJ1-5; maybe TRBD1 (5 bases). Trimming cost V 4 bases and J 0 bases, with 8 bases left between them. The CDR3 totals 14 residues. Germline CDR1 and CDR2: SGHTS and YDEGEE. CDR3 sequence: CASSAGDSNQPQHF. The CDR3 coding sequence is TGTGCCAGCAGCGCGGGGGATAGCAATCAGCCCCAGCATTTT.

J is TRBJ2-1 and V is TRBV28, with TRBD2 matching 11 bases. This CDR3 is built from 14 residues. The V gene end was trimmed by 7 bases and the J gene end by 6 bases; junction bases not matched to a gene: 5. Germline CDR1 reads MDHEN; CDR2 reads SYDVKM. For the CDR3, the DNA is TGTGCCAGCACCTATAGCGGGAGGGGCAATGAGCAGTTCTTC. It encodes CASTYSGRGNEQFF.

This clone was counted a few times. CDR3 nucleotide sequence: TGTGCCTGGAGCGTGTCAGGGCTCCTGGTCGAGCAGTACTTC. Translating it yields CAWSVSGLLVEQYF. V and J are TRBV30 and TRBJ2-7; maybe TRBD1 (5 bases). Trimming took 3 bases from V and 6 from J, leaving 18 bases between them. The germline gives CDR1 GTSNPN, CDR2 SVGIG (reference sequence). The CDR3 contains 14 residues.

V is TRBV9 and J is TRBJ1-1; unclear D gene. The V end was cut by 3 bases, the J end by 5 bases, with 11 bases between. Germline CDR1 SGDLS, CDR2 YYNGEE. The CDR3 runs 13 residues. The CDR3, as DNA: TGTGCCAGCAGCGGAGAGGGTTGGACTGAAGCTTTCTTT. It specifies CASSGEGWTEAFF.

The V call is TRBV19, the J call TRBJ2-6, with TRBD1 matching 8 bases. Germline V gene data show CDR1 as LNHDA and CDR2 as SQIVND (reference sequence). The CDR3 spans 17 residues. V lost 5 bases and J lost 0; bases outside the gene matches: 6. The CDR3 DNA is TGTGCCAGTAGTCCGCGGACAGGGCGCTCTGGGGCCAACGTCCTGACTTTC. It is translated as CASSPRTGRSGANVLTF.